Listed below are T cell receptor beta chains from one sample, sequenced in a study of blood T cell repertoires in COVID-19. The method was immunoSEQ multiplex PCR; TCRdb's version includes in-frame clones alone and lacks a portion of them. Of over 250,000 clones in the sample, about nine tenths were seen once. Material for sequencing was PBMCs or T cells enriched from blood (not recorded which). The receptors here all came from a woman aged 45-60 years who had recovered from COVID-19. The CDR3 runs from the conserved cysteine through the conserved F or W. A D gene is named only where the DNA matches it firmly. The size entry is marked missing in some rows and otherwise reads once, few, many or a size class.

.	.	15	TRBV30	TRBJ1-6	CAWSLGGSYNSPLHF	TGTGCCTGGAGTCTGGGGGGCTCCTATAATTCACCCCTCCACTTT
.	.	12	TRBV7-2	TRBJ2-3	CASRGDTDTQYF	TGTGCCAGCAGAGGGGACACAGATACGCAGTATTTT
.	TRBD2	15	TRBV2	TRBJ2-1	CASSPQAGSYNEQFF	TGTGCCAGCAGCCCCCAAGCGGGGAGCTACAATGAGCAGTTCTTC
.	.	13	TRBV19	TRBJ1-5	CASSPQGDQPQHF	TGTGCCAGTAGTCCACAGGGTGACCAGCCCCAGCATTTT
.	.	16	TRBV6-2/TRBV6-3	TRBJ2-1	CASSQSLASSYNEQFF	TGTGCCAGCAGTCAGTCTCTAGCGAGCTCCTACAATGAGCAGTTCTTC
.	TRBD2	17	TRBV5-1	TRBJ2-5	CASSLGGLAGGEETQYF	TGCGCCAGCAGCTTGGGGGGACTAGCGGGAGGAGAAGAGACCCAGTACTTC
.	TRBD1	15	TRBV15	TRBJ1-5	CATSPDRGGDQPQHF	TGTGCCACCAGCCCTGACAGGGGAGGGGATCAGCCCCAGCATTTT
once	.	15	TRBV11-3	TRBJ2-5	CASSPGNLYQETQYF	TGTGCCAGCAGCCCGGGAAATCTCTATCAAGAGACCCAGTACTTC
.	.	12	TRBV18	TRBJ1-1	CASSPLSTEAFF	TGTGCCAGCTCACCGCTGAGCACTGAAGCTTTCTTT
.	.	15	TRBV24-1	TRBJ1-1	CATSEYTGMNTEAFF	TGTGCCACCAGTGAATACACAGGGATGAACACTGAAGCTTTCTTT
.	.	12	TRBV7-2	TRBJ2-1	CASSLAWPEQFF	TGTGCCAGCAGCTTAGCCTGGCCCGAGCAGTTCTTC
.	.	14	TRBV30	TRBJ2-1	CARGGMSSYNEQFF	TGTGCTAGGGGGGGGATGAGCTCCTACAATGAGCAGTTCTTC
.	.	14	TRBV24-1	TRBJ2-7	CATSSTQGQYEQYF	TGTGCCACCAGCTCGACCCAGGGGCAATACGAGCAGTACTTC
.	.	14	TRBV15	TRBJ1-1	CATSRDLKNTEAFF	TGTGCCACCAGCAGAGATCTTAAGAACACTGAAGCTTTCTTT
.	.	15	TRBV10-3	TRBJ1-4	CAISDTVSTNEKLFF	TGTGCCATCAGTGATACAGTCTCAACTAATGAAAAACTGTTTTTT
.	TRBD1	13	TRBV19	TRBJ1-6	CASTTTGSSPLHF	TGTGCCAGTACCACGACAGGGAGTTCACCCCTCCACTTT
.	TRBD1	15	TRBV28	TRBJ1-1	CASSYWSQGMTEAFF	TGTGCCAGCAGTTATTGGTCACAGGGGATGACTGAAGCTTTCTTT
.	TRBD2	14	TRBV5-1	TRBJ2-1	CASSLDRTSDEQFF	TGCGCCAGCAGCTTGGACAGGACTAGCGATGAGCAGTTCTTC
.	TRBD2	15	TRBV5-1	TRBJ2-5	CASSSGLAREETQYF	TGCGCCAGCAGCTCCGGACTAGCGCGAGAAGAGACCCAGTACTTC
.	TRBD2	17	TRBV5-4	TRBJ2-7	CASSLGGGAGGPYEQYF	TGTGCCAGCAGCTTGGGGGGGGGAGCGGGAGGCCCCTACGAGCAGTACTTC
.	.	14	TRBV5-1	TRBJ1-2	CASSLDTGFYGYTF	TGCGCCAGCAGCTTAGATACAGGGTTCTACGGCTACACCTTC
.	.	15	TRBV28	TRBJ1-2	CASMLFGGGPGGYTF	TGTGCCAGCATGCTGTTCGGCGGGGGGCCGGGGGGCTACACCTTC
.	.	14	TRBV6-5	TRBJ1-2	CASSPGGTIYGYTF	TGTGCCAGCAGCCCCGGAGGGACGATCTATGGCTACACCTTC
.	TRBD2	14	TRBV19	TRBJ2-7	CASSVSGTNYEQYF	TGTGCCAGTAGTGTATCCGGGACTAACTACGAGCAGTACTTC
.	.	14	TRBV28	TRBJ1-2	CASGDPDRTYGYTF	TGTGCCAGCGGAGACCCTGACAGGACCTATGGCTACACCTTC
few	.	13	TRBV7-3	TRBJ1-1	CASSTYGGTEAFF	TGTGCCAGCAGCACCTACGGGGGCACTGAAGCTTTCTTT
.	.	14	TRBV28	TRBJ2-1	CASSLERRYNEQFF	TGTGCCAGCAGTTTAGAGCGGCGTTACAATGAGCAGTTCTTC
.	.	14	TRBV6-1	TRBJ2-1	CASSESIDTNEQFF	TGTGCCAGCAGTGAATCCATAGACACCAATGAGCAGTTCTTC
.	.	18	TRBV19	TRBJ2-3	CASSIKRSPQGPTDTQYF	TGTGCCAGTAGTATTAAGAGGTCACCCCAGGGCCCCACAGATACGCAGTATTTT
.	.	16	TRBV19	TRBJ1-4	CASSITAVLTNEKLFF	TGTGCCAGTAGTATAACGGCGGTTCTAACTAATGAAAAACTGTTTTTT
.	TRBD2	16	TRBV7-8	TRBJ2-1	CASSSQGTSGTNEQFF	TGTGCCAGCAGCTCTCAGGGGACTAGCGGGACCAATGAGCAGTTCTTC
once	TRBD1	15	TRBV15	TRBJ2-7	CATSRPGTGSYEQYF	TGTGCCACCAGCAGACCGGGGACAGGATCCTACGAGCAGTACTTC
.	.	17	TRBV5-5	TRBJ2-1	CASSVGGRSVKHNEQFF	TGTGCCAGCAGTGTTGGGGGGAGGAGCGTCAAACACAATGAGCAGTTCTTC
.	TRBD1	15	TRBV24-1	TRBJ1-5	CATSDHGQGNQPQHF	TGTGCCACCAGTGACCACGGACAGGGGAATCAGCCCCAGCATTTT
.	TRBD1	15	TRBV24-1	TRBJ2-7	CATSDPGTGTYEQYF	TGTGCCACCAGTGATCCCGGGACAGGAACCTACGAGCAGTACTTC
.	.	14	TRBV7-8	TRBJ1-3	CASSIPSSGNTIYF	TGTGCCAGCAGCATACCGAGCTCTGGAAACACCATATATTTT
.	TRBD1	16	TRBV9	TRBJ2-1	CASSSTGGISYNEQFF	TGTGCCAGCAGCTCGACAGGGGGTATATCCTACAATGAGCAGTTCTTC
.	TRBD1	15	TRBV12-5	TRBJ2-3	CASGSGQAGADTQYF	TGTGCTAGTGGTTCAGGACAGGCTGGGGCAGATACGCAGTATTTT
.	.	12	TRBV28	TRBJ1-3	CASRSSGNTIYF	TGTGCCAGCAGGTCTTCTGGAAACACCATATATTTT
.	.	13	TRBV7-9	TRBJ2-1	CASSDRGRGKQFF	TGTGCCAGCAGCGACCGTGGGAGGGGGAAGCAGTTCTTC
few	.	15	TRBV5-1	TRBJ2-2	CASSPAGTNTGELFF	TGCGCCAGCAGCCCGGCCGGGACTAACACCGGGGAGCTGTTTTTT
.	.	17	TRBV5-8	TRBJ1-1	CASSSAGTAGANTEAFF	TGTGCCAGCAGCTCAGCCGGGACGGCAGGGGCGAACACTGAAGCTTTCTTT
.	.	16	TRBV7-2	TRBJ1-5	CASSLDGTPSNQPQHF	TGTGCCAGCAGCTTAGATGGGACACCTAGCAATCAGCCCCAGCATTTT
.	TRBD1	14	TRBV19	TRBJ1-6	CASSEYRGNSPLHF	TGTGCCAGTAGTGAATACAGGGGCAATTCACCCCTCCACTTT
.	.	13	TRBV18	TRBJ1-1	CASSTGVLAKAFF	TGTGCCAGCTCGACAGGAGTACTTGCCAAAGCTTTCTTT
few	TRBD2	15	TRBV15	TRBJ2-3	CATRGLAGVADTQYF	TGTGCCACCAGGGGGCTAGCGGGAGTAGCAGATACGCAGTATTTT
.	.	15	TRBV6-2/TRBV6-3	TRBJ1-3	CASSSYPFSGNTIYF	TGTGCCAGCAGTTCCTACCCATTCTCTGGAAACACCATATATTTT
.	TRBD2	14	TRBV10-1	TRBJ2-3	CASSAGLEADTQYF	TGCGCCAGCAGTGCGGGACTAGAAGCAGATACGCAGTATTTT
.	.	15	TRBV28	TRBJ2-7	CASSMGSGEAYEQYF	TGTGCCAGCAGCATGGGGTCGGGAGAGGCCTACGAGCAGTACTTC
once	TRBD1	16	TRBV28	TRBJ2-3	CASSLWDRPYTDTQYF	TGTGCCAGCTCCTTGTGGGACAGGCCCTATACAGATACGCAGTATTTT
.	.	14	TRBV9	TRBJ2-5	CASSEGDSRETQYF	TGTGCCAGCAGCGAAGGAGATTCCCGGGAGACCCAGTACTTC
.	.	14	TRBV28	TRBJ2-5	CASSLHQARETQYF	TGTGCCAGCAGTTTACATCAAGCCCGGGAGACCCAGTACTTC
.	.	16	TRBV7-8	TRBJ1-1	CASSSSGGSPRAEAFF	TGTGCCAGCAGCTCTAGCGGGGGGTCTCCAAGGGCTGAAGCTTTCTTT
.	.	13	TRBV12-3/TRBV12-4	TRBJ1-1	CASSLSGSPWAFF	TGTGCCAGCAGTCTATCGGGAAGCCCGTGGGCTTTCTTT
few	.	16	TRBV7-8	TRBJ1-1	CASSLGGGQPDTEAFF	TGTGCCAGCAGCTTAGGGGGGGGCCAGCCGGACACTGAAGCTTTCTTT
.	.	14	TRBV19	TRBJ2-7	CASRRDSHTGEQYF	TGTGCCAGTAGACGGGACTCGCATACAGGCGAGCAGTACTTC
.	.	13	TRBV2	TRBJ1-5	CASNRDQNQPQHF	TGTGCCAGCAACCGGGATCAGAATCAGCCCCAGCATTTT
.	TRBD1	16	TRBV5-5	TRBJ2-2	CASSKTGASNTGELFF	TGTGCCAGCAGCAAGACAGGGGCCTCGAACACCGGGGAGCTGTTTTTT
.	.	14	TRBV4-1	TRBJ2-1	CASSQVRSYNEQFF	TGCGCCAGCAGCCAAGTCCGTAGCTACAATGAGCAGTTCTTC